This is a list of T cell receptor beta chains from one sample in a study of blood T cells in healthy people across ages. From the 5' RACE reads, TCRdb called clonotypes with MiXCR, one entry per CDR3 protein. The repertoire has about 1.1 million distinct CDR3 sequences, 35% to 45% of them found once; the top ten carry 10% to 15%. The specimen sequenced was blood. Receptors were obtained from a man aged 18 to 30 in good health. The CDR3 runs from the conserved cysteine through the conserved F or W. A D gene is named only where the DNA matches it firmly. Size is stated for part of the rows, as once, few or many counts, or as a class when the clone is expanded.

j_call	clone_size	d_call	v_call	cdr3_aa	cdr3_nt
TRBJ1-5	once	TRBD1	TRBV6-1	CASTGTAASYSNQPQHF	TGTGCCAGCACCGGGACAGCCGCATCCTATAGCAATCAGCCCCAGCATTTT
TRBJ2-3	few	TRBD1	TRBV6-5	CASRARTGVPDTQYF	TGTGCCAGCAGAGCTAGGACAGGGGTCCCAGATACGCAGTATTTT
TRBJ2-2	.	.	TRBV12-3/TRBV12-4	CASSPPGLSGELFF	TGTGCCAGCAGTCCCCCGGGGCTTTCCGGGGAGCTGTTTTTT
TRBJ2-7	.	.	TRBV6-2/TRBV6-3	CASRRDVNLYEQYF	TGTGCCAGTCGGAGGGACGTCAACCTCTACGAGCAGTACTTC
TRBJ1-2	few	TRBD1	TRBV5-1	CASSLSQGLYYGYTF	TGCGCCAGCAGCTTGTCACAGGGGTTGTACTATGGCTACACCTTC
TRBJ1-4	.	.	TRBV6-6	CASRGERNEKLFF	TGTGCCAGCAGGGGGGAGAGGAACGAAAAACTGTTTTTT
TRBJ1-2	.	.	TRBV5-1	CASSLRQATTGYTF	TGCGCCAGCAGCTTGAGACAGGCCACCACTGGCTACACCTTC
TRBJ1-6	.	.	TRBV5-1	CASSQETPFNSPLHF	TGCGCCAGCAGCCAAGAGACCCCATTTAATTCACCCCTCCACTTT
TRBJ1-5	.	.	TRBV20-1	CSARVAGQNQPQHF	TGCAGTGCTAGGGTAGCTGGCCAGAATCAGCCCCAGCATTTT
TRBJ1-1	few	.	TRBV20-1	CSATKGSTEAFF	TGCAGTGCTACCAAGGGGAGCACTGAAGCTTTCTTT
TRBJ2-1	.	.	TRBV5-6	CASSVTGYLYNEQFF	TGTGCCAGCAGCGTAACAGGGTATCTTTACAATGAGCAGTTCTTC
TRBJ2-7	.	.	TRBV25-1	CASSEYKLSYEQYF	TGTGCCAGCAGTGAATATAAATTGTCCTACGAGCAGTACTTC
TRBJ1-2	few	.	TRBV7-8	CASSLALAGVNYGYTF	TGTGCCAGCAGCTTAGCCCTCGCAGGGGTTAACTATGGCTACACCTTC
TRBJ2-3	.	.	TRBV19	CASSTPYAQYF	TGTGCCAGTAGTACCCCCTACGCGCAGTATTTT
TRBJ2-3	few	TRBD2	TRBV12-3/TRBV12-4	CASSKLGLAGLPDTQYF	TGTGCCAGCAGTAAACTAGGACTAGCGGGGCTTCCAGATACGCAGTATTTT
TRBJ2-1	few	.	TRBV29-1	CSVEDGGKSYNEQFF	TGCAGCGTTGAAGACGGAGGAAAATCCTACAATGAGCAGTTCTTC